Included here is one TCR beta chain sequence, with context. The target antigen is unknown. The entry originates in a study of blood T cells in healthy people across ages. It was with a sample-barcoded 5' primer and a J-beta primer mix that a second PCR of roughly 6 to 12 cycles was run. One entry per CDR3 protein results from TCRdb running MiXCR on the 5' RACE reads. Counted here are 790,000 or so distinct CDR3 sequences, approximately 53% occurring once; the ten biggest clones make up around 25%. Peripheral blood from each donor was collected in a volume of about 10 milliliters. J lost 4 bases, V lost 3 bases, and 6 bases had no gene match. This CDR3 spans 16 amino acids. The germline V gene has CDR1 KGHDR and CDR2 SFDVKD. Study-wide findings and caveats: Observed TCR beta diversity showed a strong correlation with the percentage of naive T cells as measured by flow cytometry. Age brought a roughly linear fall in TCR beta diversity measured per million T cells. Long-lived and aged donors differed, with more naive CD4+ cells and higher diversity in the long-lived.

The V and J genes are TRBV24-1 and TRBJ2-5; 11 bases are a match to TRBD2. This receptor was identified in a man aged 35 to 55 in good health. The source material was blood. In DNA form, the CDR3 reads TGTGCCACCAGTGATCCCGCAGGACTAGCGGGAGAGACCCAGTACTTC. Its protein is CATSDPAGLAGETQYF.